One sample yielded the 20 T cell receptor beta chains listed below, sequenced in a study of CD8 T cells in ankylosing spondylitis. TCRdb processed the 5' RACE reads anew with MiXCR; each CDR3 protein has one entry. The data contain about 130,000 distinct CDR3 sequences, around 6.6% of them singletons. Sequences were obtained from blood, either unsorted or a sorted T cell fraction (not recorded which). The receptor source for this set is a female donor with ankylosing spondylitis or in good health (not recorded which).

This clonotype showed up many times. In nucleotides, the CDR3 is TGTGCCAGCAGAGCCCAAACAGGGAGCTCCTACAATGAGCAGTTCTTC. As protein: CASRAQTGSSYNEQFF. The rearrangement links TRBV2 to TRBJ2-1, with a possible D match to TRBD1 (6 bases). This CDR3 region has 16 residues. The V gene lost 6 bases and the J gene lost 0 bases, with 15 bases spanning the gap. Germline assignment: CDR1 SNHLY and CDR2 FYNNEI.

Many counts were recorded for this clonotype. V usage is TRBV7-6 and J usage is TRBJ1-6; D gene uncertain. The CDR3 consists of 13 residues. V dropped 5 bases and J dropped 6 bases, with 8 bases sitting between them. The germline V gene has CDR1 SGHVS and CDR2 FNYEAQ. CDR3 coding DNA: TGTGCCAGCAGCCCGAGCCTTAATTCACCCCTCCACTTT. Amino acid sequence: CASSPSLNSPLHF. The full variable domain, its missing parts supplied by reference TRBV7-6 and TRBJ1-6, is GAGVSQSPRYKVTKRGQDVALRCDPISGHVSLYWYRQALGQGPEFLTYFNYEAQQDKSGLPNDRFSAERPEGSISTLTIQRTEQRDSAMYRCASSPSLNSPLHFGNGTRLTVT.

The sample holds a few counts of this clonotype. V gene TRBV23-1 combines with J gene TRBJ2-6; D unresolved. TRBV23-1 is placed among ORFs of uncertain function. Trimming took 0 bases from V and 0 from J, leaving 6 bases between them. This CDR3 is 16 amino acids long. CDR3 DNA: TGCGCCAGCAGTCAATCGGAAGGCTCTGGGGCCAACGTCCTGACTTTC. Translated: CASSQSEGSGANVLTF.

This clonotype was seen ten or more times. The gene calls are TRBV12-3 or TRBV12-4 and TRBJ2-7, with D perhaps matching TRBD2 (6 bases). V was cut by 5 bases and J by 5 bases, with 25 bases left in between. This CDR3 spans 17 amino acids. CDR3 bases: TGTGCCAGCAGTCAGGCCACCCGCGGGATTCGTGAAAACGAGCAGTACTTC. Its protein product is CASSQATRGIRENEQYF.

This clonotype has at least ten counts. This sequence joins TRBV30 and TRBJ2-7, with D hard to call. There are 11 residues in the CDR3. Germline V gives CDR1 GTSNPN, CDR2 SVGIG (reference sequence). Trimming took 2 bases from V and 9 from J, leaving 11 bases between them. The CDR3: CAWSTQEGQYF. DNA of the CDR3: TGTGCCTGGAGTACCCAGGAAGGGCAGTACTTC.

This clonotype was found many times. This chain joins TRBV7-2 and TRBJ1-4; D remains unclear. CDR1 is SGHTA and CDR2 is FQGNSA in the germline V gene. The CDR3 length is 13 residues. Trimming took 3 bases from V and 5 from J, leaving 7 bases between them. CDR3 sequence reads: CASSLHGNEKLFF. The DNA for the CDR3 is TGTGCCAGCAGCTTGCATGGGAATGAAAAACTGTTTTTT.

This clonotype was counted ten times or more. This chain joins TRBV5-1 and TRBJ1-4; maybe TRBD1 (6 bases). With 0 bases removed from V and 10 bases from J, the gap between germline ends came to 13 bases. The length of the CDR3 is 14 residues. Germline V gene data show CDR1 as SGHRS and CDR2 as YFSETQ. CDR3 sequence reads: CASSLEQGGLKLFF. CDR3 nucleotides: TGCGCCAGCAGCTTGGAACAGGGAGGCCTAAAACTGTTTTTT. The whole variable domain, remainder taken from reference TRBV5-1 and TRBJ1-4, is KAGVTQTPRYLIKTRGQQVTLSCSPISGHRSVSWYQQTPGQGLQFLFEYFSETQRNKGNFPGRFSGRQFSNSRSEMNVSTLELGDSALYLCASSLEQGGLKLFFGSGTQLSVL.

This clonotype was seen many times. The chain couples TRBV2 to TRBJ2-2, with a tentative D call TRBD2 (5 bases). The CDR3 is 14 amino acids. Between the trimmed V and J ends, which lost 6 bases and 0 bases, there was a span of 8 bases. The germline gives CDR1 SNHLY, CDR2 FYNNEI. DNA of the CDR3: TGTGCCAGCAGGGAGCGGCCGAACACCGGGGAGCTGTTTTTT. This sequence encodes CASRERPNTGELFF.

Notes on this clonotype: A read error is possible here, since a much larger clone lies one base away. The rearrangement uses TRBV12-3 or TRBV12-4 and TRBJ2-3; possibly TRBD1 or TRBD2 for D (6 bases each). This CDR3 comprises 16 residues. V gave up 3 bases and J gave up 3 bases, with 16 bases separating them. This CDR3 is CASSFIGGPGTDTQYF. The CDR3 DNA sequence: TGTGCCAGCAGTTTTATCGGGGGCCCGGGGACAGATACGCAGTATTTT.

On this clonotype: Possible read error: a much larger clone is one base away. The chain is built from TRBV7-2 and TRBJ1-1, with D maybe TRBD1 (5 bases). The V gene's germline CDR1 is SGHTA and CDR2 FQGNSA. V was shortened by 5 bases and J by 1 base, with 11 bases between the two germline ends. The CDR3 contains 14 residues. The CDR3 DNA sequence: TGTACCAGCAGCAGGACACTACAGAACACTGAAGCTTTCTTT. Encoded protein: CTSSRTLQNTEAFF.

This chain joins TRBV6-5 and TRBJ2-5; a weak D match, TRBD2 (6 bases). The CDR3 consists of 14 residues. Trimming shortened V by 5 bases and J by 4 bases, and 14 bases separated the two germline ends. CDR1 and CDR2 from the germline V gene are MNHEY and SVGAGI. The CDR3 coding sequence is TGTGCCAGCAGTCCCCGAAGGAGGGGAGAGACCCAGTACTTC. Amino acids: CASSPRRRGETQYF.

CDR3 nucleotide sequence: TGTGCCTGGAGTTTCCGCGGGACAAAGAACACTGAAGCTTTCTTT. It codes for CAWSFRGTKNTEAFF. The gene calls are TRBV30 and TRBJ1-1, with a possible D match to TRBD1 (6 bases). CDR3 length: 15 residues. V was clipped by 2 bases and J by 1 base, with 14 bases between them. Per the germline V gene, CDR1 is GTSNPN and CDR2 is SVGIG (reference sequence).

The chain is built from TRBV7-2 and TRBJ1-6; possibly TRBD1 for D (6 bases). The CDR3 sequence is 17 residues long. CDR1 and CDR2 from the germline V gene are SGHTA and FQGNSA. V was pared by 0 bases and J by 7 bases, with 16 bases between. In DNA, the CDR3 is TGTGCCAGCAGCTTAGCGTCCCGGCAGGGGTACAATTCACCCCTCCACTTT. It codes for CASSLASRQGYNSPLHF.

At least ten counts were recorded for this clonotype. V is TRBV5-1 and J is TRBJ1-6; 7 bases are a match to TRBD1. CDR1 and CDR2 (germline): SGHRS, YFSETQ. J lost 8 bases, V lost 1 base, and 0 bases had no gene match. CDR3 size: 13 residues. In DNA, the CDR3 is TGCGCCAGCAGCTTGACAGGGGATTCACCCCTCCACTTT. Protein sequence: CASSLTGDSPLHF.

The sample holds many counts of this clonotype. The genes are TRBV28 and TRBJ1-2, with D unresolved. The CDR3 covers 14 residues. CDR1 and CDR2 (germline): MDHEN, SYDVKM. Trimming stripped 5 bases from V and 4 bases from J, with 14 bases between. The CDR3 here is CASSPLSLGYGYTF. The CDR3 nucleotides read TGTGCCAGCAGTCCCCTGAGCCTCGGCTATGGCTACACCTTC.

Many counts were recorded for this clonotype. This chain's CDR3 is CASSWGLAETQYF. CDR3 nucleotides: TGTGCCAGCAGTTGGGGACTAGCGGAGACCCAGTACTTC. The gene calls are TRBV28 and TRBJ2-5, with TRBD2 matching over 10 bases. The ends lost 4 bases at V and 5 bases at J; junction bases unmatched: 1. Looked up from germline, CDR1 is MDHEN and CDR2 is SYDVKM. The CDR3 spans 13 residues.

In this sample, this clonotype turned up a few times. The rearrangement links TRBV5-6 to TRBJ1-1; TRBD1 might be the D (5 bases). This CDR3 has 14 amino acids. Per the germline V gene, CDR1 is SGHDT and CDR2 is YYEEEE. The V gene lost 0 bases and the J gene lost 3 bases, with 9 bases spanning the gap. The CDR3 reads CASSLGVGDTEAFF. The CDR3, as DNA: TGTGCCAGCAGCTTGGGGGTAGGGGACACTGAAGCTTTCTTT.

There are many counts of this clonotype. The chain is built from TRBV4-2 and TRBJ2-1; D gene unclear. V lost 1 base, J lost 5 bases, and 15 bases lay in between. Per the germline V gene, CDR1 is LGHNA and CDR2 is YNFKEQ. There are 16 residues in the CDR3. CDR3 in DNA: TGTGCCAGCAGCCAAGCTGCTCCCAGGATAAACAATGAGCAGTTCTTC. Translated: CASSQAAPRINNEQFF.

The table lists this clonotype with many counts. The chain links TRBV7-2 to TRBJ1-5, with D unresolved. The CDR3 is 14 amino acids. V lost 5 bases and J lost 2, with 10 bases in between. The V gene's germline CDR1 is SGHTA and CDR2 FQGNSA. The chain's CDR3 is CASSAGRGNQPQHF. The CDR3, as DNA: TGTGCCAGCAGCGCCGGCAGAGGCAATCAGCCCCAGCATTTT. The full variable domain, with the rest looked up from reference TRBV7-2 and TRBJ1-5, is GAGVSQSPSNKVTEKGKDVELRCDPISGHTALYWYRQSLGQGLEFLIYFQGNSAPDKSGLPSDRFSAERTGGSVSTLTIQRTQQEDSAVYLCASSAGRGNQPQHFGDGTRLSIL.

This clonotype was detected ten times or more. DNA of the CDR3: TGTGCCAGCAGCGTAGGTAGTTCCCCCTACGAGCAGTACTTC. Translated, it gives CASSVGSSPYEQYF. The chain is built from TRBV9 and TRBJ2-7; no clear D. V was clipped by 0 bases and J by 2 bases, with 9 bases between them. This CDR3 is 14 amino acids long. Germline CDR1 and CDR2: SGDLS and YYNGEE.